Listed below are T cell receptor beta chains from one sample, sequenced in a study of CXCR3-negative and CXCR3-positive naive CD8 T cells. TCRdb re-called the 5' RACE reads and gives one entry per CDR3 protein, without DNA. The listing contains over 100,000 distinct CDR3 sequences. Source material: naive CXCR3- CD8+ T cells from blood. The origin of the receptors is a human donor in good health. Some clones in this sample may be carry-over from other donors' samples. CDR3s include the opening cysteine and the closing phenylalanine or tryptophan. Fields, in order: J gene, CDR3 length, V gene, CDR3 protein.

j_gene: TRBJ2-1
len: 17
v_gene: TRBV9
CDR3aa: CASSAAPGGRSYNEQFF

j_gene: TRBJ1-5
len: 18
v_gene: TRBV20-1
CDR3aa: CSARDQRGTGALYQPQHF

j_gene: TRBJ1-2
len: 13
v_gene: TRBV7-2
CDR3aa: CASSFFVNYGYTF

j_gene: TRBJ1-1
len: 14
v_gene: TRBV3-1
CDR3aa: CASSQMGGATEAFF

j_gene: TRBJ1-1
len: 11
v_gene: TRBV2
CDR3aa: CASSPGTEAFF

j_gene: TRBJ2-1
len: 14
v_gene: TRBV4-1
CDR3aa: CASRTSDGHNEQFF

j_gene: TRBJ2-1
len: 15
v_gene: TRBV20-1
CDR3aa: CSARAGEGAGNEQFF

j_gene: TRBJ1-3
len: 16
v_gene: TRBV7-9
CDR3aa: CASSLTAGPSGNTIYF

j_gene: TRBJ2-1
len: 15
v_gene: TRBV28
CDR3aa: CASSYWTGGYNEQFF

j_gene: TRBJ2-7
len: 13
v_gene: TRBV29-1
CDR3aa: CSVRGGDSLEQYF

j_gene: TRBJ2-7
len: 16
v_gene: TRBV9
CDR3aa: CASSVGLAGGFYEQYF

j_gene: TRBJ2-3
len: 12
v_gene: TRBV7-9
CDR3aa: CASTGGADTQYF

j_gene: TRBJ2-7
len: 13
v_gene: TRBV27
CDR3aa: CASRSGTSYEQYF

j_gene: TRBJ2-3
len: 13
v_gene: TRBV15
CDR3aa: CATSIGSTDTQYF

j_gene: TRBJ2-7
len: 12
v_gene: TRBV7-2
CDR3aa: CASSLSGVEQYF

j_gene: TRBJ2-2
len: 16
v_gene: TRBV3-1
CDR3aa: CASSQDPYHHTGELFF

j_gene: TRBJ2-7
len: 16
v_gene: TRBV29-1
CDR3aa: CSGAWAGAEGHYEQYF

j_gene: TRBJ1-1
len: 15
v_gene: TRBV9
CDR3aa: CASSWAGVEDTEAFF

j_gene: TRBJ2-1
len: 14
v_gene: TRBV6-2/TRBV6-3
CDR3aa: CASSYRDSYNEQFF

j_gene: TRBJ2-1
len: 12
v_gene: TRBV29-1
CDR3aa: CSVEMGAPEQFF

j_gene: TRBJ2-7
len: 15
v_gene: TRBV5-1
CDR3aa: CASSLNRDRGHEQYF

j_gene: TRBJ2-5
len: 14
v_gene: TRBV20-1
CDR3aa: CSAGLAGTGETQYF

j_gene: TRBJ1-2
len: 14
v_gene: TRBV11-2
CDR3aa: CASSLFGTGVGYTF

j_gene: TRBJ2-2
len: 17
v_gene: TRBV15
CDR3aa: CATSSGGLAANTGELFF

j_gene: TRBJ1-1
len: 15
v_gene: TRBV7-6
CDR3aa: CASSEHRGMNTEAFF

j_gene: TRBJ1-1
len: 14
v_gene: TRBV12-3/TRBV12-4
CDR3aa: CASSPGLMNTEAFF

j_gene: TRBJ1-1
len: 14
v_gene: TRBV28
CDR3aa: CASSLTGRNTEAFF

j_gene: TRBJ2-5
len: 14
v_gene: TRBV27
CDR3aa: CASSLSAAQETQYF

j_gene: TRBJ2-7
len: 13
v_gene: TRBV20-1
CDR3aa: CSARRQGFYEQYF

j_gene: TRBJ1-1
len: 12
v_gene: TRBV7-9
CDR3aa: CASRYRNTEAFF

j_gene: TRBJ2-3
len: 16
v_gene: TRBV29-1
CDR3aa: CSVEDSAGGPTDTQYF

j_gene: TRBJ1-5
len: 14
v_gene: TRBV7-9
CDR3aa: CASSGTGPNQPQHF

j_gene: TRBJ1-3
len: 13
v_gene: TRBV28
CDR3aa: CASSYRSEYTIYF

j_gene: TRBJ2-2
len: 16
v_gene: TRBV5-4
CDR3aa: CASSPIAGGPTGELFF

j_gene: TRBJ2-1
len: 12
v_gene: TRBV12-3/TRBV12-4
CDR3aa: CAIRTWGNEQFF

j_gene: TRBJ2-7
len: 13
v_gene: TRBV3-1
CDR3aa: CASSPDISYEQYF

j_gene: TRBJ2-7
len: 13
v_gene: TRBV12-3/TRBV12-4
CDR3aa: CASGLSDYYEQYF

j_gene: TRBJ2-2
len: 17
v_gene: TRBV7-3
CDR3aa: CASSLGPGATLPGELFF

j_gene: TRBJ2-5
len: 11
v_gene: TRBV29-1
CDR3aa: CSVELRGTQYF

j_gene: TRBJ2-2
len: 17
v_gene: TRBV4-2
CDR3aa: CASSLYSGGADTGELFF

j_gene: TRBJ2-1
len: 17
v_gene: TRBV4-1
CDR3aa: CASSQGVGQRSYNEQFF

j_gene: TRBJ2-7
len: 14
v_gene: TRBV5-6
CDR3aa: CASGLSRGPYEQYF

j_gene: TRBJ2-7
len: 13
v_gene: TRBV19
CDR3aa: CASSIGRGYEQYF

j_gene: TRBJ1-1
len: 14
v_gene: TRBV20-1
CDR3aa: CSARAWDLITEAFF

j_gene: TRBJ2-5
len: 13
v_gene: TRBV4-3
CDR3aa: CASSQDESKTQYF

j_gene: TRBJ2-1
len: 18
v_gene: TRBV6-5
CDR3aa: CASSPGQGGLFDYNEQFF

j_gene: TRBJ2-5
len: 17
v_gene: TRBV6-5
CDR3aa: CASRLNGGDSPQEAQYF

j_gene: TRBJ1-5
len: 17
v_gene: TRBV28
CDR3aa: CASSQGQARYSNQPQHF

j_gene: TRBJ2-7
len: 14
v_gene: TRBV4-1
CDR3aa: CASSQAGNTAEQYF

j_gene: TRBJ2-1
len: 14
v_gene: TRBV28
CDR3aa: CASSDRVPYNEQFF

j_gene: TRBJ2-7
len: 13
v_gene: TRBV29-1
CDR3aa: CSVTRQDSYEQYF

j_gene: TRBJ2-7
len: 16
v_gene: TRBV5-1
CDR3aa: CASSLASGGPSSEQYF

j_gene: TRBJ2-7
len: 15
v_gene: TRBV5-5
CDR3aa: CASSLVGAVSYEQYF

j_gene: TRBJ2-3
len: 15
v_gene: TRBV6-5
CDR3aa: CASSYSRAFSDTQYF